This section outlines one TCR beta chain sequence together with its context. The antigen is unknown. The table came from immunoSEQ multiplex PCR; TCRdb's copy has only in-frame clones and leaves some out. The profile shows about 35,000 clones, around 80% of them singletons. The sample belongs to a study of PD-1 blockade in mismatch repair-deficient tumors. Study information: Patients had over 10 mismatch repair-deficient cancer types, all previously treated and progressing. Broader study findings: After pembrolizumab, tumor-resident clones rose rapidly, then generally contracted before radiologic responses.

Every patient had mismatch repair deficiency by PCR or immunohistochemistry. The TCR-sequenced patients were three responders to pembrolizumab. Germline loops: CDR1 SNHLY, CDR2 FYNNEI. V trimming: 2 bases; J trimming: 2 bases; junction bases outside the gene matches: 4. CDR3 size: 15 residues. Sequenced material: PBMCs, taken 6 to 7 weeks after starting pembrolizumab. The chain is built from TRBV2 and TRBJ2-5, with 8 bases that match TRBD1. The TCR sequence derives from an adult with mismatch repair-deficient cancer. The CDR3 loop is CASSEYGTGQETQYF. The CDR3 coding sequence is TGTGCCAGCAGTGAATACGGGACAGGTCAAGAGACCCAGTACTTC. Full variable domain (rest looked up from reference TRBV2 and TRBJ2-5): EPEVTQTPSHQVTQMGQEVILRCVPISNHLYFYWYRQILGQKVEFLVSFYNNEISEKSEIFDDQFSVERPDGSNFTLKIRSTKLEDSAMYFCASSEYGTGQETQYFGPGTRLLVL.